These 22 T cell receptor beta chains share one sample of origin, sequenced in a study of Ad26.COV2.S vaccination and SARS-CoV-2 variants. The treatment is: around 19 received Ad26.COV2.S at low or high dose, single or two shots; 5 received placebo; per-sample allocation not given. Sampling occurred on day 63 after the first vaccine or placebo injection. Assay used: immunoSEQ multiplex PCR; TCRdb lists only in-frame clones, some missing. The sample comprises approximately 250,000 clones, around nine tenths of which are singletons, and 2.5% to 3.5% rests with the top ten. Sequencing was performed on peripheral blood, taken in a trial of Ad26.COV2.S vaccine versus placebo. The origin of the receptors is a person aged 18-65 years who received the Ad26.COV2.S COVID-19 vaccine or a placebo.

This chain connects TRBV5-1 to TRBJ2-7; TRBD1 matches 7 bases. The length of the CDR3 is 13 residues. V dropped 5 bases and J dropped 3; count of bases not matched to a gene: 5. Looked up from germline, CDR1 is SGHRS and CDR2 is YFSETQ. The CDR3 DNA reads TGCGCCAGCAGTACCCGGGACAGCTACGAGCAGTACTTC. Protein product: CASSTRDSYEQYF.

The rearrangement links TRBV6-5 to TRBJ2-1; unclear D gene. CDR3 size: 14 residues. Germline V CDR1 and CDR2: MNHEY, SVGAGI. The germline V and J ends were trimmed by 2 bases and 2 bases, with 7 bases remaining between them. In DNA, the CDR3 is TGTGCCAGCAGTTACGAAGCGCCCTACAATGAGCAGTTCTTC. It yields the protein CASSYEAPYNEQFF.

The chain has TRBV5-1 and TRBJ2-1, with 7 bases identical to TRBD1. The CDR3 loop spans 15 amino acids. Germline V gene lookup returns CDR1 SGHRS and CDR2 YFSETQ. J gave up 0 bases and V 6 bases, and 6 bases lay outside the gene matches. CDR3 in DNA: TGCGCCAGCACCGAGAGACAGGGCTCCTACAATGAGCAGTTCTTC. It encodes CASTERQGSYNEQFF.

The table lists this clone with a count of one. The chain employs TRBV7-8 and TRBJ2-7, with a weak D call TRBD1 (5 bases). This CDR3 has 11 amino acids. Germline assignment: CDR1 SGHVS and CDR2 FQNEAQ. CDR3 DNA sequence: TGTCCGACTGGACATACCTACGAGCAGTACGTC. It is translated as CPTGHTYEQYV.

The V call is TRBV5-4, the J call TRBJ1-6; D is undetermined. Germline V gene sequence: CDR1 SGHNT, CDR2 YYREEE (reference sequence). CDR3 length: 17 amino acids. Trimming shortened V by 2 bases and J by 0 bases, and 12 bases separated the two germline ends. CDR3 DNA: TGTGCCAGCAGCTTCTTTCGGAAGAGCTCCTATAATTCACCCCTCCACTTT. It codes for CASSFFRKSSYNSPLHF.

Here the CDR3 reads CASSASVTGLNTEAFF. CDR3 bases: TGTGCCAGCAGCGCCTCCGTGACAGGGTTGAACACTGAAGCTTTCTTT. This chain connects TRBV9 to TRBJ1-1, with 7 bases that match TRBD1. J gave up 0 bases and V 3 bases, and 8 bases lay outside the gene matches. The CDR3 runs 16 residues. The germline V gene has CDR1 SGDLS and CDR2 YYNGEE.

This chain joins TRBV14 and TRBJ1-1; no firm D call. The CDR3 runs 13 residues. Trimming took off 3 bases at V and 8 bases at J, with 13 bases between the two ends. In germline, CDR1 is SGHDN, CDR2 FVKESK. CDR3 nucleotide sequence: TGTGCCAGCAGCCATGCGTTGGTGCAAGAAGCTTTCTTT. The encoded protein is CASSHALVQEAFF.

The chain recombines TRBV10-3 with TRBJ1-5; tentatively, D is TRBD1 (5 bases). The CDR3 is made up of 13 amino acids. CDR1 and CDR2 (germline): ENHRY, SYGVKD. With 11 bases removed from V and 3 bases from J, the gap between germline ends came to 14 bases. CDR3 coding DNA: TGTGCCTCTCAGGGAGAGGTCAATCAGCCCCAGCATTTT. Amino acids: CASQGEVNQPQHF.

The chain carries TRBV6-2 or TRBV6-3 and TRBJ2-7; possible D gene TRBD1, 6 bases. V was clipped by 2 bases and J by 6 bases, with 14 bases between them. CDR3 length: 14 residues. Germline V gene data show CDR1 as MNHEY and CDR2 as SVGEGT. The CDR3 reads CASSYGGLQAEQYV. The CDR3, as DNA: TGTGCCAGCAGTTACGGGGGCCTCCAGGCCGAGCAGTACGTC.

J is TRBJ1-3 and V is TRBV2, with 7 nucleotides matching TRBD1. With V trimmed by 8 bases and J by 6 bases, 7 bases remained unmatched. The CDR3 runs to 13 residues. Per germline, CDR1 SNHLY and CDR2 FYNNEI. This CDR3 is CASGRQGLNTIYF. The CDR3 DNA is TGTGCCAGCGGAAGACAGGGTTTAAACACCATATATTTT.

The table lists this clone with a few counts. The rearrangement joins TRBV7-9 to TRBJ2-3; 8 nucleotides agree with TRBD1. With V trimmed by 6 bases and J by 6 bases, 5 bases remained unmatched. Germline values: CDR1 SEHNR, CDR2 FQNEAQ (reference sequence). The CDR3 consists of 13 residues. DNA of the CDR3: TGTGCCAGCAGACCGGACAGGGAGGATACGCAGTATTTT. Translation: CASRPDREDTQYF.

This sequence joins TRBV27 and TRBJ2-7; 9 bases are shared with TRBD2. V shed 5 bases and J 6 bases; nucleotides not matched to a gene: 5. This CDR3 is built from 13 residues. From germline, CDR1 is MNHEY and CDR2 SMNVEV (reference sequence). The CDR3 protein is CASSLAGNTEQYF. DNA of the CDR3: TGTGCCAGCAGTCTAGCGGGGAATACCGAGCAGTACTTC.

This rearrangement joins TRBV9 to TRBJ2-6; the D is unclear. The CDR3 is 16 residues long. Germline V gives CDR1 SGDLS, CDR2 YYNGEE. Trimming left V 0 bases short and J 2 bases short, with 9 bases between. CDR3 loop: CASSVERLAGANVLTF. In nucleotides, the CDR3 is TGTGCCAGCAGCGTAGAGCGCCTTGCTGGGGCCAACGTCCTGACTTTC.

The chain joins TRBV10-3 to TRBJ1-5, with 7 positions matching TRBD1. V gave up 0 bases and J gave up 3 bases; unmatched junction bases: 8. Germline assignment: CDR1 ENHRY and CDR2 SYGVKD. CDR3 size: 17 residues. The CDR3 protein is CAISESAWTGPNQPQHF. The DNA for the CDR3 is TGTGCCATCAGTGAGTCGGCGTGGACAGGTCCCAATCAGCCCCAGCATTTT.

This rearrangement joins TRBV3-1 (or the pseudogene TRBV3-2) to TRBJ1-2, with D hard to call. Germline CDR1 LGHDT, CDR2 YNNKEL (reference sequence). Trimming left V 6 bases short and J 7 bases short, with 9 bases between. This CDR3 region has 11 residues. The CDR3 sequence is CASSLAGGYTF. CDR3 bases: TGTGCCAGCAGTCTAGCAGGTGGCTACACCTTC.

The chain recombines TRBV5-6 with TRBJ1-2; D is possibly TRBD1 (5 bases). CDR3 length: 13 amino acids. Germline V lookup: CDR1 SGHDT, CDR2 YYEEEE. V gave up 0 bases and J gave up 8 bases, with 11 bases separating them. The CDR3 loop reads CASSLDPGLGYTF. CDR3 DNA: TGTGCCAGCAGCTTGGACCCGGGGCTAGGCTACACCTTC.

CDR3 nucleotides: TGTGCCAGCTCACCGGACCAGAGCTCTGGAAACACCATATATTTT. This translates into CASSPDQSSGNTIYF. The chain combines TRBV18 with TRBJ1-3; D is undetermined. The CDR3 sequence is 15 residues long. V lost 3 bases and J lost 0, with 9 bases in between. Per germline, CDR1 KGHSH and CDR2 LQKENI.

For the CDR3, the DNA is TGTGCCAGCAGCCCGGGGTTAAACAATGAGCAGTTCTTC. This encodes CASSPGLNNEQFF. The chain is built from TRBV7-8 and TRBJ2-1; maybe TRBD2 (5 bases). Per germline, CDR1 SGHVS and CDR2 FQNEAQ. V lost 5 bases and J 5 bases, leaving 10 bases between the germline ends. CDR3 size: 13 residues. The entire variable domain, with the rest obtained from reference TRBV7-8 and TRBJ2-1, is as follows: GAGVSQSPRYKVAKRGQDVALRCDPISGHVSLFWYQQALGQGPEFLTYFQNEAQLDKSGLPSDRFFAERPEGSVSTLKIQRTQQEDSAVYLCASSPGLNNEQFFGPGTRLTVL.

The chain has TRBV4-3 and TRBJ2-1, with D perhaps TRBD2 (6 bases). Deletions cut 4 bases from V and 0 bases from J, with 13 bases between. The germline V gene encodes CDR1 LGHNA and CDR2 YSLEER. This CDR3 is built from 16 residues. The CDR3, as DNA: TGCGCCAGCAGCCTGGGACTGCTGAGCTCCTACAATGAGCAGTTCTTC. It is translated as CASSLGLLSSYNEQFF.

This sequence joins TRBV11-3 and TRBJ2-5, with TRBD1 as a possible D gene (7 bases). Germline V CDR1 and CDR2: SGHNT, YENEEA. The length of the CDR3 is 14 residues. The V and J ends lost 5 bases and 2 bases respectively, with 12 bases between them. Here the CDR3 reads CASSQGGSQETQYF. Written as DNA, the CDR3 is TGTGCCAGCAGCCAGGGGGGATCGCAAGAGACCCAGTACTTC.

The chain joins TRBV13 to TRBJ2-1, with 7 bases that match TRBD2. This CDR3 is 13 amino acids long. Trimming took 7 bases from V and 5 from J; bases not matched to a gene: 5. The germline gives CDR1 PRHDT, CDR2 FYEKMQ (reference sequence). The DNA for the CDR3 is TGTGCCAGCACCGGGAGGAACAACAATGAGCAGTTCTTC. It translates to CASTGRNNNEQFF.

The chain has TRBV18 and TRBJ1-4; D gene uncertain. The CDR3 length is 14 residues. Trimming took 3 bases from V and 1 from J, leaving 6 bases between them. Germline-derived CDR1 and CDR2 are KGHSH and LQKENI. The CDR3 nucleotides are TGTGCCAGCTCACCGGGGAGAACTAATGAAAAACTGTTTTTT. It codes for CASSPGRTNEKLFF. Filled out from reference TRBV18 and TRBJ1-4, the complete variable domain reads NAGVMQNPRHLVRRRGQEARLRCSPMKGHSHVYWYRQLPEEGLKFMVYLQKENIIDESGMPKERFSAEFPKEGPSILRIQQVVRGDSAAYFCASSPGRTNEKLFFGSGTQLSVL.